This T cell receptor (beta chain) stems from a study of human T cells and chemical hapten exposure. Study in general: For sensitization, 2% DPC was applied to a roughly 2 cm by roughly 2 cm patch of upper inner arm skin.

V shed 8 bases and J shed 3 bases, with 11 bases lying between them. This CDR3 has 14 residues. As for this clonotype: The antigen is unknown.

TCRdb processed the RACE reads anew with MiXCR; each CDR3 protein has one entry. The data show roughly 180,000 distinct CDR3 sequences, under 25% seen once. Findings of the study overall: Compared to controls, expanded TCRs made significantly more large clusters of similar CDR3s.

As for time point: patch test 1, 2 weeks after DPC sensitization. Treatment described: therapeutic diphenylcyclopropenone sensitization with weekly scalp DPC. People who gave samples had alopecia, were 18 to 70 years old, and were suitable for DPC. Extraction yielded total RNA from whole blood (unfractionated). The rearrangement uses TRBV12-3 or TRBV12-4 and TRBJ1-6; D not resolved. This clonotype originated in a woman in her 50s with alopecia areata. Some clones in this sample may be carry-over from other donors' samples. The input for sequencing was whole blood, taken in connection with sensitization to the hapten diphenylcyclopropenone (DPC). This CDR3 is CASSPGRYNSPLHF. The CDR3 region has the DNA TGTGCCAGCTCTCCGGGTCGCTATAATTCACCCCTCCACTTT.